This T cell receptor (beta chain) was sequenced for a study of T cell responses to AZD1222 COVID-19 vaccine. This CDR3 is 16 amino acids long. Germline V gene lookup returns CDR1 MGHRA and CDR2 YSYEKL. J lost 2 bases, V lost 3 bases, and 0 bases had no gene match. Profiled with immunoSEQ multiplex PCR; TCRdb holds only in-frame clones, not every one. This sample has 150,000 to 200,000 clones, with just over 90% found just once. Comments on this clone: Its antigen remains unidentified.

Study-wide points: It should be noted that donors were predominantly white British and more often female, and clonal diversity was possibly underestimated.

Source: peripheral blood, taken 28 days after the second AZD1222 dose. This TCR was sampled from an adult who received the AZD1222 COVID-19 vaccine. The V and J genes are TRBV4-1 and TRBJ2-1, with TRBD2 matching over 14 bases. The DNA of the CDR3 is TGCGCCAGCAGCCAGGGACTAGCGGGGGCCTACAATGAGCAGTTCTTC. Its translation: CASSQGLAGAYNEQFF.